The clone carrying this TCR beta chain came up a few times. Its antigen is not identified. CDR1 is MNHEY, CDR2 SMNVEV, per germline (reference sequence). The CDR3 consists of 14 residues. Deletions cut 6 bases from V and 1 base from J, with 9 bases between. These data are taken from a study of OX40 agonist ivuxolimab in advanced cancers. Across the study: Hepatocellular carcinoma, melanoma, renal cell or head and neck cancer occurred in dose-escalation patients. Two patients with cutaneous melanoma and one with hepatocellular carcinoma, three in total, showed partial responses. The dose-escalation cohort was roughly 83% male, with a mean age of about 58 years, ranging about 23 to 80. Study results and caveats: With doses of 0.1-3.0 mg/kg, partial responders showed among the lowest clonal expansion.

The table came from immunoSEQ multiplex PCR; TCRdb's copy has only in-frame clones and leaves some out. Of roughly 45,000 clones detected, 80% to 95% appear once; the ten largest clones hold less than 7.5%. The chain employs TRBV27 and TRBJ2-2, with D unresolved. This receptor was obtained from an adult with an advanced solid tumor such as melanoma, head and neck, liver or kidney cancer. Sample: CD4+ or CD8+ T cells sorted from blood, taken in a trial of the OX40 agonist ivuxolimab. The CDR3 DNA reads TGTGCCAGCAGAAGGAAGGGGAACACCGGGGAGCTGTTTTTT. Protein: CASRRKGNTGELFF.